These 9 T cell receptor beta chains came from one sample sequenced in a study of cytomegalovirus exposure and HLA in healthy donors. It was with 60 Vbeta and 13 Jbeta primers that the PCR ran. The assay was immunoSEQ multiplex PCR, and TCRdb's table has in-frame clones only and misses some. The repertoire has about 130,000 clones, approximately 85% of them found once; the top ten carry 1.7%. Material: PBMCs. The receptors come from a boy between 10 and 17 years old in good health and CMV-seronegative.

The chain carries TRBV7-9 and TRBJ2-4; D possibly corresponds to TRBD1 (5 bases). V lost 3 bases, J lost 0 bases, and 12 bases lay in between. The CDR3 extends over 16 amino acids. Germline assignment: CDR1 SEHNR and CDR2 FQNEAQ (reference sequence). CDR3 region: CASSLVAGSAKNIQYF. The CDR3 nucleotides read TGTGCCAGCAGCTTGGTTGCAGGGTCAGCCAAAAACATTCAGTACTTC.

The rearrangement links TRBV30 to TRBJ1-1; D unresolved. This CDR3 has 14 residues. V was trimmed by 2 bases and J by 1 base, leaving 11 bases between them. CDR1 is GTSNPN, CDR2 SVGIG, per germline (reference sequence). CDR3: CAWSFVTANTEAFF. DNA for the CDR3: TGTGCCTGGAGTTTTGTCACAGCGAACACTGAAGCTTTCTTT.

The rearrangement joins TRBV30 to TRBJ2-7; a possible D gene is TRBD1 (8 bases). The CDR3 extends over 17 amino acids. V was clipped by 0 bases and J by 0 bases, with 18 bases between them. CDR1 is GTSNPN, CDR2 SVGIG, per germline (reference sequence). As DNA, the CDR3 is TGTGCCTGGAGTGTTGGACAGGGACTAACCATCTCCTACGAGCAGTACTTC. This translates into CAWSVGQGLTISYEQYF. Filled out from reference TRBV30 and TRBJ2-7, the complete variable domain reads SQTIHQWPATLVQPVGSPLSLECTVEGTSNPNLYWYRQAAGRGLQLLFYSVGIGQISSEVPQNLSASRPQDRQFILSSKKLLLSDSGFYLCAWSVGQGLTISYEQYFGPGTRLTVT.

In nucleotides, the CDR3 is TGTGCCAGCAGCCCGACTTGGGGGGGCACTGAAGCTTTCTTT. This sequence encodes CASSPTWGGTEAFF. This chain uses TRBV11-2 with TRBJ1-1; the D gene is possibly TRBD1 (5 bases). The CDR3 covers 14 residues. Trimming took 5 bases from V and 4 from J, leaving 14 bases between them. Germline V CDR1 and CDR2: SGHAT, FQNNGV. Based on the CDR3 plus reference TRBV11-2 and TRBJ1-1, the full variable domain is EAGVAQSPRYKIIEKRQSVAFWCNPISGHATLYWYQQILGQGPKLLIQFQNNGVVDDSQLPKDRFSAERLKGVDSTLKIQPAKLEDSAVYLCASSPTWGGTEAFFGQGTRLTVV.

This chain connects TRBV5-4 to TRBJ1-1; D gene unclear. The germline V gene encodes CDR1 SGHNT and CDR2 YYREEE (reference sequence). V lost 0 bases and J lost 6, with 9 bases in between. This CDR3 is 13 amino acids long. CDR3 DNA: TGTGCCAGCAGCTTGGTCGGAGGGTCTGAAGCTTTCTTT. As protein: CASSLVGGSEAFF.

This clone was detected only once. CDR3 in DNA: TGTGCCAGCAGCTTAGTAGCGGAGAACACCGGGGAGCTGTTTTTT. Amino acids: CASSLVAENTGELFF. The V gene is TRBV7-2, the J gene TRBJ2-2, with a weak D call TRBD2 (6 bases). The V gene lost 1 base and the J gene lost 1 base, with 7 bases spanning the gap. Germline CDR1 reads SGHTA; CDR2 reads FQGNSA. The CDR3 runs 15 residues.

This clone showed up just once. The chain employs TRBV2 and TRBJ2-7; D perhaps matches TRBD2 (5 bases). The germline V and J ends were trimmed by 6 bases and 0 bases, with 9 bases remaining between them. Per the germline V gene, CDR1 is SNHLY and CDR2 is FYNNEI. CDR3 length: 13 residues. The CDR3 sequence: CASRDWSSYEQYF. CDR3 sequence (DNA): TGTGCCAGCAGGGACTGGAGCTCCTACGAGCAGTACTTC.

This clone was counted only a few times. The chain has TRBV15 and TRBJ1-5; D is uncertain. CDR3 size: 15 residues. V lost 0 bases and J 7 bases, leaving 13 bases between the germline ends. Germline assignment: CDR1 LNHNV and CDR2 YYDKDF (reference sequence). The CDR3 DNA sequence: TGTGCCACCAGCAGAGATGTGTCGGGCGGGCAGCCCCAGCATTTT. As protein: CATSRDVSGGQPQHF.

This clone has a single count. The chain links TRBV5-6 to TRBJ1-1, with 7 nucleotides matching TRBD1. V was pared by 4 bases and J by 11 bases, with 14 bases of the junction left unmatched. In germline, CDR1 is SGHDT, CDR2 YYEEEE. The CDR3 loop spans 14 amino acids. The CDR3 DNA follows: TGTGCCAGCAGCCTCGGGACAGTCTCAACACGGGCTTTCTTT. Translated, it gives CASSLGTVSTRAFF. Using reference TRBV5-6 and TRBJ1-1 for the parts outside the CDR3, the full variable domain is DAGVTQSPTHLIKTRGQQVTLRCSPKSGHDTVSWYQQALGQGPQFIFQYYEEEERQRGNFPDRFSGHQFPNYSSELNVNALLLGDSALYLCASSLGTVSTRAFFGQGTRLTVV.